These T cell receptor beta chains were read from a single sample in a study of shared clonotypes between healthy human individuals. Sequencing was performed with immunoSEQ multiplex PCR; in TCRdb, only in-frame clones are kept and a portion is missing. The sample records some 1 million clones, about 75% being singletons. Sequenced input: memory CD4+ T cells sorted from blood. All receptors derive from a man younger than 35 in good health. Both conserved end residues are part of each CDR3. The D gene is left open where the match is weak. Clone size, where shown, is once, few, many, or a class for clones that have expanded.

>TRBV7-8|few|NA|TRBJ2-7
TGTGCCAGCAGCTTAGTAGGGGGGAGTGAGTACGAGCAGTACTTC
CASSLVGGSEYEQYF
>TRBV5-1|once|NA|TRBJ1-1
TGCGCCAGCAGCTTGACCAGGGAGACGAACACTGAAGCTTTCTTT
CASSLTRETNTEAFF
>TRBV27|few|TRBD1|TRBJ2-1
TGTGCCAGCAGTCCCTCGACAGGGCGCAATGAGCAGTTCTTC
CASSPSTGRNEQFF
>TRBV7-8|NA|NA|TRBJ1-2
TGTGCCAGCAGCTTAGCGGAACTTACAGTGGCTTATGGCTACACCTTC
CASSLAELTVAYGYTF
>TRBV7-6|NA|TRBD2|TRBJ2-1
TGTGCCAGCAGCTTAAGAGCTAGCGGGAGTGTAAATGAGCAGTTCTTC
CASSLRASGSVNEQFF
>TRBV27|NA|NA|TRBJ1-6
TGTGCCAGCAGCCGCCTGAGTGGGCAGTTAAATTCACCCCTCCACTTT
CASSRLSGQLNSPLHF
>TRBV6-5|NA|NA|TRBJ2-7
TGTGCCAGCAGGAAGGGGCCGGGAGAGCAGTACTTC
CASRKGPGEQYF
>TRBV5-1|NA|TRBD1|TRBJ2-1
TGCGCCAGCAGCTTGGAGGGACAGGGATACAATGAGCAGTTCTTC
CASSLEGQGYNEQFF
>TRBV18|NA|NA|TRBJ1-6
TGTGCCAGCTCACCAAAAATACAAACGACAGAAAATTCACCCCTCCACTTT
CASSPKIQTTENSPLHF
>TRBV5-5|NA|NA|TRBJ1-1
TGTGCCAGCAGCCTGCTAAGGGGCCAGGGTGACACTGAAGCTTTCTTT
CASSLLRGQGDTEAFF
>TRBV29-1|NA|TRBD2|TRBJ2-1
TGCAGCGTTTTGTCGGGAGGGGGGCACTACAATGAGCAGTTCTTC
CSVLSGGGHYNEQFF
>TRBV4-3|NA|NA|TRBJ1-4
TGCGCCAGCAGCCAAGCCTGGGGTGAAAAACTGTTTTTT
CASSQAWGEKLFF
>TRBV29-1|NA|TRBD1|TRBJ2-1
TGCAGCGTTTGTGGACAGGGTTCATACAATGAGCAGTTCTTC
CSVCGQGSYNEQFF
>TRBV5-1|NA|NA|TRBJ2-2
TGCGCCAGCAGCTTGGCCTCGTTGACAGGGACTACCGGGGAGCTGTTTTTT
CASSLASLTGTTGELFF
>TRBV10-2|once|NA|TRBJ1-2
TGCGCCAGCAGTAAACAATACAGGATGAACTATGGCTACACCTTC
CASSKQYRMNYGYTF
>TRBV30|NA|NA|TRBJ1-2
TGTGCCTGGAGTGTAAAGGGAGGCAGGGGACATGGCTACACCTTC
CAWSVKGGRGHGYTF
>TRBV6-5|NA|NA|TRBJ1-5
TGTGCCAGCAGCTTAACTTTTGGACAGCTGTCGCATTTT
CASSLTFGQLSHF
>TRBV5-1|NA|TRBD1|TRBJ2-5
TGCGCCAGCAGCGCGAATCCGACAGGGTCAGAGACCCAGTACTTC
CASSANPTGSETQYF
>TRBV6-5|NA|NA|TRBJ2-5
TGTGCCAGCAAGGAGGGGTCAAGTGGGACCCAGTACTTC
CASKEGSSGTQYF
>TRBV2|NA|TRBD1|TRBJ1-3
TGTGCCAGCGGCGCCACAGGGGGTGGAAACACCATATATTTT
CASGATGGGNTIYF
>TRBV27|NA|NA|TRBJ1-6
TGTGCCAGCCGACCGGGGTTAAGTAATTCACCCCTCCACTTT
CASRPGLSNSPLHF
>TRBV7-2|NA|TRBD1|TRBJ2-3
TGTGCCAGCAGCCCCCAGGGACAGGGGATAGATACGCAGTATTTT
CASSPQGQGIDTQYF
>TRBV28|few|NA|TRBJ1-5
TGTGCCAGCAGTTCATCCGGGGTGGTACAGCCCCAGCATTTT
CASSSSGVVQPQHF
>TRBV10-3|once|NA|TRBJ2-3
TGTGCCATCAGTGGAGGAGGCACAGATACGCAGTATTTT
CAISGGGTDTQYF
>TRBV9|NA|TRBD2|TRBJ2-1
TGTGCCAGCAGCCCTCTGGGACTAGCGGGTGTGGATGAGCAGTTCTTC
CASSPLGLAGVDEQFF
>TRBV19|NA|TRBD2|TRBJ2-2
TGTGCCAGTACCCCACGGGGACTTAGCGGGGATACCGGGGAGCTGTTTTTT
CASTPRGLSGDTGELFF
>TRBV2|NA|NA|TRBJ1-1
TGTGCCAGCAGCCTTACAGAGAGCACTGAAGCTTTCTTT
CASSLTESTEAFF
>TRBV2|NA|TRBD1|TRBJ2-1
TGTGCCAGCAGGGTAGACAGGGGGCCCTACAATGAGCAGTTCTTC
CASRVDRGPYNEQFF
>TRBV19|NA|TRBD1|TRBJ1-2
TGTGCCAGTAGCTATGGACAGGCGTCTAACTATGGCTACACCTTC
CASSYGQASNYGYTF
>TRBV18|many|NA|TRBJ2-6
TGTGCCAGCTCACCACCGGTGGGAGCCCCGTCCTCTGGGGCCAACGTCCTGACTTTC
CASSPPVGAPSSGANVLTF
>TRBV6-6|NA|NA|TRBJ2-7
TGTGCCAGCAGTTTCGGGTCTACCTACGAGCAGTACTTT
CASSFGSTYEQYF
>TRBV5-1|once|NA|TRBJ1-1
TGCGCCAGCAGCCAACAATCAACAAAGAACACTGAAGCTTTCTTT
CASSQQSTKNTEAFF
>TRBV25-1|once|NA|TRBJ2-5
TGTGCCAGCAGTGAATTCGGTAGAGGCGAGACCCAGTACTTC
CASSEFGRGETQYF
>TRBV7-9|NA|NA|TRBJ2-5
TGTGCCAGCAGCTTAGAATTAGAGACCCAGTACTTC
CASSLELETQYF
>TRBV18|NA|NA|TRBJ1-3
TGTGCCAGCTCAACCCCCTCTGGAAACACCATATATTTT
CASSTPSGNTIYF
>TRBV6-1|NA|TRBD1|TRBJ2-6
TGTGCCAGCAGCCCAGGGGGCGCTGGGGCCAACGTCCTGACTTTC
CASSPGGAGANVLTF
>TRBV6-6|NA|NA|TRBJ2-1
TGTGCCAGCAAGCAATCGGACTATCTTGAGCAGTTCTTC
CASKQSDYLEQFF
>TRBV12-5|NA|TRBD1|TRBJ1-1
TGTGCTAGTGGGACAGGGACAGGGAACACTGAAGCTTTCTTT
CASGTGTGNTEAFF
>TRBV4-3|NA|TRBD1|TRBJ2-3
TGCGCCAGCAGCCAAGAAGAAACAGGGGATGGAGATACGCAGTATTTT
CASSQEETGDGDTQYF
>TRBV7-7|NA|NA|TRBJ2-2
TGTGCTAGCAGCTTATCCGGGATCACCGGGGAGCTGTTTTTT
CASSLSGITGELFF
>TRBV7-3|NA|NA|TRBJ2-6
TGTGCCAGCAAGAGGAGCTCTGGGGCCAACGTCCTGACTTTC
CASKRSSGANVLTF
>TRBV6-1|NA|NA|TRBJ2-5
TGTGCCAGCAGTGAAGTTCCGGGACCACAAGAGACCCAGTACTTC
CASSEVPGPQETQYF
>TRBV19|NA|TRBD1|TRBJ1-1
TGTGCCAGTAGTATCTCCCCCGGACAGGGATATTCCACTGAAGCTTTCTTT
CASSISPGQGYSTEAFF
>TRBV10-3|few|TRBD1|TRBJ2-7
TGTGCCATCAGGGACCAGGGGGCCGCCCTCTCCTACGAGCAGTACTTC
CAIRDQGAALSYEQYF
>TRBV7-6|NA|NA|TRBJ1-2
TGTGCCAACACCTACAGGGCTAACTATGGCTACACCTTC
CANTYRANYGYTF
>TRBV6-5|NA|TRBD1|TRBJ2-7
TGTGCCAGCAGAAGACAGGGTGGCCACGAGCAGTACTTC
CASRRQGGHEQYF
>TRBV9|once|TRBD1|TRBJ2-7
TGTGCCAGCAGCCCTCGAGGGACAGACTACGAGCAGTACTTC
CASSPRGTDYEQYF
>TRBV5-1|NA|TRBD2|TRBJ2-7
TGTGCCAGCAGCCTAAGGAGCGGGAGTATCTACGAGCAGTACTTC
CASSLRSGSIYEQYF
>TRBV18|NA|NA|TRBJ2-7
TGTGCCAGCTCACCACGTATGGGGGCCTACGAGCAGTACTTC
CASSPRMGAYEQYF
>TRBV5-1|few|TRBD2|TRBJ2-7
TGCGCCAGCAGCCCGGGGACTAGCGGGAGGAGGAACGAGCAGTACTTC
CASSPGTSGRRNEQYF
>TRBV7-9|NA|NA|TRBJ1-5
TGTGCCAGCAGCTTAGATCAGGGTGCCCAGCATTTT
CASSLDQGAQHF
>TRBV7-6|NA|TRBD2|TRBJ2-7
TGTGCCAGCAGCGTAGCGGGAGGTTCCTACGAGCAGTACTTC
CASSVAGGSYEQYF
>TRBV2|NA|NA|TRBJ1-2
TGTGCCAGCAGCAAAACAGTGGCTCTAGACTATGGCTACACCTTC
CASSKTVALDYGYTF
>TRBV6-6|NA|TRBD1|TRBJ1-2
TGTGCCAGCAGTTACTCGCGACAGGGTTACGGCTACACCTTC
CASSYSRQGYGYTF
>TRBV11-2|NA|NA|TRBJ1-2
TGTGCCAGCAGAACCCGACAACCTATACTCTATGGCTACACCTTC
CASRTRQPILYGYTF
>TRBV7-2|NA|NA|TRBJ2-2
TGTGCCAGCAGCTTATGGGCTGGGGACACCGGGGAGCTGTTTTTT
CASSLWAGDTGELFF
>TRBV9|NA|NA|TRBJ1-1
TGTGCCAGCTCCCAGGGGTTGAACACTGAAGCTTTCTTT
CASSQGLNTEAFF
>TRBV10-1|once|NA|TRBJ2-7
TGCGCCAGCAGCTCCACCGGGCAGGGGCCCCACGAGCAGTACTTC
CASSSTGQGPHEQYF